The 22 T cell receptor beta chains below come from one sample, sequenced in a study of blood T cell repertoires in COVID-19. TCRdb keeps only in-frame clones here, not all; method: immunoSEQ multiplex PCR. The sample yields approximately 300,000 clones, over 75% seen once. The specimen was peripheral blood. These receptors were collected from a woman aged 25 to 45 with COVID-19, enrolled during active disease.

V usage is TRBV2 and J usage is TRBJ2-1; D is undetermined. Germline CDR1 is SNHLY and CDR2 is FYNNEI. The CDR3 length is 13 residues. V was clipped by 7 bases and J by 4 bases, with 11 bases between them. CDR3 protein: CASNPLRYNEQFF. The DNA of the CDR3 is TGTGCCAGCAACCCTTTGCGGTACAATGAGCAGTTCTTC.

The chain recombines TRBV30 with TRBJ1-6; D is possibly TRBD1 (6 bases). The CDR3 is 13 residues long. Germline V gives CDR1 GTSNPN, CDR2 SVGIG (reference sequence). V dropped 3 bases and J dropped 7 bases, with 10 bases sitting between them. CDR3 DNA: TGTGCCTGGAGGGACAGTAAGAATTCACCCCTCCACTTT. Translation gives CAWRDSKNSPLHF. The variable domain in full, with the rest retrieved from reference TRBV30 and TRBJ1-6, is SQTIHQWPATLVQPVGSPLSLECTVEGTSNPNLYWYRQAAGRGLQLLFYSVGIGQISSEVPQNLSASRPQDRQFILSSKKLLLSDSGFYLCAWRDSKNSPLHFGNGTRLTVT.

The chain uses TRBV7-8 and TRBJ1-2, with 9 positions matching TRBD1. This CDR3 has 14 residues. Trimming cost V 5 bases and J 8 bases; bases outside gene matches: 9. Germline CDR1 reads SGHVS; CDR2 reads FQNEAQ. CDR3 sequence: CASSRDRGEGGYTF. The CDR3 bases are TGTGCCAGCAGCCGAGACAGGGGGGAGGGGGGCTACACCTTC.

This chain connects TRBV14 to TRBJ2-7; 12 nucleotides align to TRBD2. Per the germline V gene, CDR1 is SGHDN and CDR2 is FVKESK. The length of the CDR3 is 15 residues. The V and J ends lost 1 base and 5 bases, in that order; junction bases with no gene match: 3. CDR3 protein: CASSQGGLAGHEQYF. The CDR3 region has the DNA TGTGCCAGCAGCCAAGGGGGACTAGCGGGCCACGAGCAGTACTTC.

The chain recombines TRBV4-2 with TRBJ1-1; D ambiguous. The CDR3 is 15 residues long. Trimming took 3 bases from V and 6 from J, leaving 17 bases between them. Germline V gene sequence: CDR1 LGHNA, CDR2 YNFKEQ. The CDR3 here is CASSQAARFAAEAFF. CDR3 bases: TGTGCCAGCAGCCAGGCAGCGCGCTTCGCGGCTGAAGCTTTCTTT.

This rearrangement joins TRBV4-1 to TRBJ2-1; 7 nucleotides align to TRBD2. Germline assignment: CDR1 MGHRA and CDR2 YSYEKL. This CDR3 contains 14 residues. The trim removed 6 bases at V and 2 bases at J, leaving 4 bases unmatched. The CDR3 DNA follows: TGCGCCAGCAGACTAGGGACTACCTACAATGAGCAGTTCTTC. The encoded protein is CASRLGTTYNEQFF.

This chain links TRBV5-3 with TRBJ2-7; D may be TRBD2 (5 bases). TRBV5-3 is an ORF for which the function is uncertain. Between the trimmed V and J ends, which lost 2 bases and 6 bases, there was a span of 6 bases. This CDR3 is 11 amino acids long. Written as DNA, the CDR3 is TGTGCCAGAAGCTTCGCGGGCGAGCAGTACTTC. Its translation is CARSFAGEQYF.

This clone has only one observation. The gene calls are TRBV7-3 and TRBJ2-2; 12 bases line up with TRBD2. The V gene end was trimmed by 5 bases and the J gene end by 4 bases; junction bases not matched to a gene: 5. Germline V gene lookup returns CDR1 SGHTA and CDR2 FQGTGA. The CDR3 covers 16 residues. The CDR3 here is CASSGLAGGSTGELFF. CDR3 DNA sequence: TGTGCCAGCAGCGGGCTAGCGGGAGGGTCCACCGGGGAGCTGTTTTTT. The full variable domain, in which reference TRBV7-3 and TRBJ2-2 provide the parts outside the CDR3, is GAGVSQTPSNKVTEKGKYVELRCDPISGHTALYWYRQSLGQGPEFLIYFQGTGAADDSGLPNDRFFAVRPEGSVSTLKIQRTERGDSAVYLCASSGLAGGSTGELFFGEGSRLTVL.

The chain recombines TRBV5-4 with TRBJ1-2, with D perhaps TRBD1 (6 bases). The CDR3 length is 13 residues. The ends were cut back, 3 bases at V and 5 bases at J, with 11 bases in the middle. CDR1 is SGHNT and CDR2 is YYREEE in the germline V gene (reference sequence). This CDR3 is CASSSGQIYGYTF. In nucleotides, the CDR3 is TGTGCCAGCAGCTCCGGACAGATATATGGCTACACCTTC.

V and J are TRBV11-2 and TRBJ2-3; TRBD2 is a possible D gene (7 bases). The CDR3 consists of 17 residues. The germline CDR1 and CDR2 sequences are SGHAT and FQNNGV. V was trimmed by 6 bases and J by 4 bases, leaving 23 bases between them. CDR3 in amino acids: CASSRVGGRVVADTQYF. The CDR3 region has the DNA TGTGCCAGCAGTCGAGTCGGGGGGCGCGTAGTCGCAGATACGCAGTATTTT.

V gene TRBV4-1 combines with J gene TRBJ2-7; possibly TRBD2 for D (5 bases). Trimming took off 1 base at V and 2 bases at J, with 12 bases between the two ends. The CDR3 runs 15 residues. Germline V gene data show CDR1 as MGHRA and CDR2 as YSYEKL. CDR3 in amino acids: CASSQVGDGTYEQYF. CDR3 nucleotides: TGCGCCAGCAGCCAAGTGGGAGACGGAACCTACGAGCAGTACTTC.

The chain uses TRBV2 and TRBJ2-7, with D perhaps TRBD2 (5 bases). This CDR3 region has 12 residues. Trimming stripped 7 bases from V and 4 bases from J, with 11 bases between. Germline CDR1 SNHLY, CDR2 FYNNEI. CDR3: CASIGGAYEQYF. CDR3 nucleotides: TGTGCCAGCATCGGAGGCGCTTACGAGCAGTACTTC.

This chain joins TRBV7-8 and TRBJ1-6, with no clear D. Per germline, CDR1 SGHVS and CDR2 FQNEAQ. V was cut by 5 bases and J by 5 bases, with 13 bases left in between. This CDR3 spans 15 amino acids. Here the CDR3 DNA reads TGTGCCAGCAGCCCCCCGGGAGGCGATAATTCACCCCTCCACTTT. Translated, it gives CASSPPGGDNSPLHF. Using reference TRBV7-8 and TRBJ1-6 for the parts outside the CDR3, the full variable domain is GAGVSQSPRYKVAKRGQDVALRCDPISGHVSLFWYQQALGQGPEFLTYFQNEAQLDKSGLPSDRFFAERPEGSVSTLKIQRTQQEDSAVYLCASSPPGGDNSPLHFGNGTRLTVT.

V and J are TRBV28 and TRBJ1-5, with D possibly TRBD1 on 6 matching bases. CDR1 is MDHEN and CDR2 is SYDVKM in the germline V gene. The CDR3 has 14 amino acids. Between the trimmed V and J ends, which lost 5 bases and 7 bases, there was a span of 15 bases. The chain's CDR3 is CASSGTGREQPQHF. CDR3 nucleotide sequence: TGTGCCAGCAGTGGAACAGGGAGGGAACAGCCCCAGCATTTT.

V gene TRBV29-1 combines with J gene TRBJ1-3, with unresolved D. The V gene's germline CDR1 is SQVTM and CDR2 ANQGSEA. The CDR3 is 13 amino acids. Trimming removed 6 bases at V and 0 bases at J, with 9 bases between. The CDR3 loop is CSVLSYSGNTIYF. CDR3 bases: TGCAGCGTCCTAAGCTACTCTGGAAACACCATATATTTT.

The chain is built from TRBV7-3 and TRBJ2-6, with a tentative D call TRBD1 (6 bases). V lost 0 bases and J 4 bases, leaving 13 bases between the germline ends. The CDR3 covers 17 residues. The germline CDR1 and CDR2 sequences are SGHTA and FQGTGA. CDR3 bases: TGTGCCAGCAGCTTAACCGCCAGACAGGCCGGGGCCAACGTCCTGACTTTC. Protein: CASSLTARQAGANVLTF.

This chain links TRBV18 with TRBJ1-5; unclear D gene. Trimming shortened V by 5 bases and J by 0 bases, and 11 bases separated the two germline ends. From germline, CDR1 is KGHSH and CDR2 LQKENI. CDR3 length equals 15 residues. Written as DNA, the CDR3 is TGTGCCAGCTCAATCGAGGGCAGTAGCAATCAGCCCCAGCATTTT. This gives the protein CASSIEGSSNQPQHF.

Written as DNA, the CDR3 is TGTGCCACCAGCCAAGGACTCTATAGCAATCAGCCCCAGCATTTT. Its protein is CATSQGLYSNQPQHF. The chain couples TRBV24-1 to TRBJ1-5, with unresolved D. CDR3 length: 15 residues. Germline loops: CDR1 KGHDR, CDR2 SFDVKD. V shed 7 bases and J shed 0 bases, with 12 bases lying between them.

V gene TRBV6-5 combines with J gene TRBJ2-1, with TRBD2 identical over 11 bases. The CDR3 is 16 residues long. V dropped 3 bases and J dropped 8; count of bases not matched to a gene: 9. From germline, CDR1 is MNHEY and CDR2 SVGAGI. CDR3 amino acids: CASSYRLAGKDYEQFF. In DNA form, the CDR3 reads TGTGCCAGCAGTTATCGACTAGCGGGAAAGGACTATGAGCAGTTCTTC.

J is TRBJ2-5 and V is TRBV7-9; 9 bases agree with TRBD1. Germline V gene data show CDR1 as SEHNR and CDR2 as FQNEAQ (reference sequence). The CDR3 extends over 17 amino acids. Trimming removed 5 bases from V and 1 base from J; junction bases left unmatched: 11. CDR3 coding DNA: TGTGCCAGCAGCAGTTTGCCGGGACAGGGTTCCCAAGAGACCCAGTACTTC. It is translated as CASSSLPGQGSQETQYF.

This clone appeared a few times. The rearrangement links TRBV6-2 or TRBV6-3 to TRBJ2-5, with 15 bases fitting TRBD2. CDR3 size: 16 residues. Trimming took 6 bases from V and 4 from J; bases not matched to a gene: 6. Looked up from germline, CDR1 is MNHEY and CDR2 is SVGEGT. CDR3 DNA sequence: TGTGCCAGCAGCCCCCGGACTAGCGGGAGGGGAGAGACCCAGTACTTC. Amino acid sequence: CASSPRTSGRGETQYF.

The chain recombines TRBV7-6 with TRBJ1-2, with 10 bases aligning to TRBD1. This CDR3 is built from 15 residues. Germline V gene sequence: CDR1 SGHVS, CDR2 FNYEAQ. The J segment lost 6 bases and the V segment lost 6 bases, leaving 10 bases of the junction unmatched. The CDR3 reads CASRRGTGEADGYTF. The CDR3 DNA is TGTGCCAGCAGGCGAGGGACAGGGGAAGCGGATGGCTACACCTTC.